This TCR beta chain was sequenced for a study of CD8+ T cells in alopecia areata. Overall study findings and caveats: Clonality exceeded that of normal scalp in lesional scalp, most notably in alopecia totalis/universalis.

Trimming shortened V by 2 bases and J by 7 bases, and 8 bases separated the two germline ends. This CDR3 has 12 residues. Germline values: CDR1 MNHNY, CDR2 SVGAGI (reference sequence). Reverse transcribed after extraction, RNA yielded cDNA as the sequencing template. Repertoires were generated with immunoSEQ multiplex PCR, while TCRdb's copy carries only in-frame clones and drops some. The data contain 90,000 to 120,000 clones, 59% of them singletons. Note on this clone: Its cognate antigen is unknown.

Cell sorting was applied to PBMCs, and CD4+ and CD8+ T cells were collected. Material: CD8+ T cells sorted from blood. This sequence joins TRBV6-6 and TRBJ2-5; D is possibly TRBD2 (6 bases). The TCR comes from a human donor in good health. The CDR3 nucleotides are TGTGCCAGCAGTTACCCCGGGGGGACCCAGTACTTC. It translates to CASSYPGGTQYF.